The clone carrying this TCR beta chain was observed at least ten times. This sample is part of a study of sequential checkpoint blockade in melanoma. Between the trimmed V and J ends, which lost 4 bases and 3 bases, there was a span of 16 bases. The CDR3 spans 15 residues. CDR1 is SGHNT, CDR2 YENEEA, per germline. The treatment was: randomized to nivolumab then ipilimumab (arm A) or the reverse (arm B). Using immunoSEQ multiplex PCR, the repertoire was profiled, and TCRdb retains in-frame clones only, with some absent. The sample records thousands of clones, about 20% being singletons. This sequence was found in a human donor with melanoma. V is TRBV11-3 and J is TRBJ2-7; a possible D gene is TRBD1 (6 bases). Sample: tumor tissue (inferred from file names), taken from a patient given nivolumab and ipilimumab in sequence. The CDR3 is CASSWGPGENYEQYF. CDR3 sequence (DNA): TGTGCCAGCAGCTGGGGGCCAGGGGAAAACTACGAGCAGTACTTC.